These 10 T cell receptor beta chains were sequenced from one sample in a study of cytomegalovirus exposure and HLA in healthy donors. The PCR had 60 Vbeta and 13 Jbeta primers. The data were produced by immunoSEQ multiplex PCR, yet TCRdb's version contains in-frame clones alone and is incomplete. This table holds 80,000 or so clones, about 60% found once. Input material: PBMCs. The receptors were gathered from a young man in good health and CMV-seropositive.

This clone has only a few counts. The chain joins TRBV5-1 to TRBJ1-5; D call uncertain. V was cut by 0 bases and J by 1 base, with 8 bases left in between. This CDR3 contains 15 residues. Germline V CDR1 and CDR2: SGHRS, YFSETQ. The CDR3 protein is CASSLVPGSNQPQHF. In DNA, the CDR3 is TGCGCCAGCAGCTTGGTTCCGGGGAGCAATCAGCCCCAGCATTTT.

CDR3 nucleotide sequence: TGTGCCATCAGTGAGTCGGATGGGGGCGGGGGTGAGCAGTACTTC. It translates to CAISESDGGGGEQYF. The chain couples TRBV10-3 to TRBJ2-7; D may be TRBD2 (7 bases). The CDR3 runs to 15 residues. Germline V gene sequence: CDR1 ENHRY, CDR2 SYGVKD. Trimming cost V 0 bases and J 7 bases, with 16 bases left between them.

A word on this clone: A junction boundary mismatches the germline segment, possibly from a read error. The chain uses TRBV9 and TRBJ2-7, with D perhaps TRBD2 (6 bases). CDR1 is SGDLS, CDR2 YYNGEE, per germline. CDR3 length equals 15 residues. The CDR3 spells CASSVAGSVRGEQYF. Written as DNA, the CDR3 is TGTGCCAGCAGCGTAGCCGGGAGCGTGAGAGGCGAGCAATACTTC.

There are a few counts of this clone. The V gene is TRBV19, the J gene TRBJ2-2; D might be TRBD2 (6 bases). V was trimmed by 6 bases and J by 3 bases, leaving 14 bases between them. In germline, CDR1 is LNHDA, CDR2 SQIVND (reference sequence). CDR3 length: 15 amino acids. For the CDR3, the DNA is TGTGCCAGTAGGCCTGGAGGGCTTGACACCGGGGAGCTGTTTTTT. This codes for CASRPGGLDTGELFF.

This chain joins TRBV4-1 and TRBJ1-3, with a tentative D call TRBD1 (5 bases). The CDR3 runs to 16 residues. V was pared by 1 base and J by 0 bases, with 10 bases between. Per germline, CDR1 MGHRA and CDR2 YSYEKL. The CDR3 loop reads CASSQVQGYSGNTIYF. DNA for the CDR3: TGCGCCAGCAGCCAAGTTCAGGGATACTCTGGAAACACCATATATTTT.

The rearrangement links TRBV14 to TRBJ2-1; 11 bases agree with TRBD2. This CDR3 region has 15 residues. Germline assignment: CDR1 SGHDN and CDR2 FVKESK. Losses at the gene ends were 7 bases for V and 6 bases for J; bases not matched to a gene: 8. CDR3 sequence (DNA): TGTGCCAGCACCCCACTAGCGGGAGTGGGCAATGAGCAGTTCTTC. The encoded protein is CASTPLAGVGNEQFF.

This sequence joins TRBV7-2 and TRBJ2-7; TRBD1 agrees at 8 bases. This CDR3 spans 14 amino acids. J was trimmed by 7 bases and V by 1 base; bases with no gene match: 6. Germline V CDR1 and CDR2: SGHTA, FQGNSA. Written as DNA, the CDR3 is TGTGCCAGCAGCTTAGTTCAGGGGGCGGGGGAGCAGTACTTC. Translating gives CASSLVQGAGEQYF.

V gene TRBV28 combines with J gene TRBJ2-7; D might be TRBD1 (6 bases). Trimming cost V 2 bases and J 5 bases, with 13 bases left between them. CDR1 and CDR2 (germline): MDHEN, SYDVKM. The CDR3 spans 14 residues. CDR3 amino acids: CASSLIQGHHEQYF. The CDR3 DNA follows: TGTGCCAGCAGTTTAATACAGGGTCACCACGAGCAGTACTTC.

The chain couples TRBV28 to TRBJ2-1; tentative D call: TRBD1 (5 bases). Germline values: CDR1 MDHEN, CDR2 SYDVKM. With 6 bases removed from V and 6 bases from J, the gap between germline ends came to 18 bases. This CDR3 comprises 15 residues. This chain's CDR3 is CASRATVTFPNEQFF. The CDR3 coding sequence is TGTGCCAGCAGAGCGACAGTTACCTTCCCCAATGAGCAGTTCTTC.

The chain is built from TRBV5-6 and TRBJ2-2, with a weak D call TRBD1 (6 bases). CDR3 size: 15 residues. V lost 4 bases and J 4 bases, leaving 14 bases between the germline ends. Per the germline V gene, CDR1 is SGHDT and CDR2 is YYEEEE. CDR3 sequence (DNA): TGTGCCAGCAGCGGTGGGGGCAGGGGCACCGGGGAGCTGTTTTTT. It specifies CASSGGGRGTGELFF.